Listed below are T cell receptor beta chains from one sample, sequenced in a study of T cells in Graves' hyperthyroidism and ophthalmopathy. Via MiXCR, TCRdb re-called the multiplex PCR reads, giving one row per CDR3 protein. Altogether some 400,000 distinct CDR3 sequences are present, roughly 19% being singletons, with the ten largest covering around 3.4%. The sequencing input was blood. All receptors derive from a woman younger than 35 with Graves' hyperthyroidism. CDR3s include the opening cysteine and the closing phenylalanine or tryptophan.

V gene: TRBV28; CDR3 protein: CASSLRGFLITYEQYF
V gene: TRBV7-9; CDR3 protein: CASSPTSKDYGYTF
V gene: TRBV2; CDR3 protein: CASSGPPKNIQYF
V gene: TRBV30; CDR3 protein: CALFRDRVRRNYGYTF
V gene: TRBV4-1; CDR3 protein: CASSHPRTGGYGYTF
V gene: TRBV6-4; CDR3 protein: CASSDPHSTDRATEAFF
V gene: TRBV25-1; CDR3 protein: CASRFGSQETQYF
V gene: TRBV7-9; CDR3 protein: CASSLGGGLWGF
V gene: TRBV6-5; CDR3 protein: CASSYSATSADTQYF
V gene: TRBV7-2; CDR3 protein: CASSLAPPDRGYEQYF
V gene: TRBV30; CDR3 protein: CAWTPEWSGELFF
V gene: TRBV2; CDR3 protein: CASSVQGSNYANTGELFF
V gene: TRBV6-5; CDR3 protein: CASSYGAGNGYTF
V gene: TRBV2; CDR3 protein: CASSERGRGRGYTF
V gene: TRBV30; CDR3 protein: CAWSPMNTEAFF
V gene: TRBV29-1; CDR3 protein: CSVDRIEETQYF
V gene: TRBV29-1; CDR3 protein: CSVTATRANTEAFF
V gene: TRBV6-5; CDR3 protein: CASSNLGPSKQPQHF
V gene: TRBV12-3/TRBV12-4; CDR3 protein: CASSFLPAGETQYF
V gene: TRBV4-2; CDR3 protein: CASSQGSTGLRGETQYF
V gene: TRBV5-1; CDR3 protein: CASSLDSRRTEAFF
V gene: TRBV6-1; CDR3 protein: CASSEMDGSSYEQYF
V gene: TRBV7-8; CDR3 protein: CASSLRDRDGYTF
V gene: TRBV20-1; CDR3 protein: CSARGTLNYGYTF
V gene: TRBV7-3; CDR3 protein: CASSLLAGDTEAFF
V gene: TRBV6-1; CDR3 protein: CASSEAVRGNGYTF
V gene: TRBV10-1; CDR3 protein: CASSRGGRGELFF
V gene: TRBV6-1; CDR3 protein: CASSEDGTASYEQYF
V gene: TRBV28; CDR3 protein: CASRPSGIQAGYTF
V gene: TRBV20-1; CDR3 protein: CSARVPAGNTIYF
V gene: TRBV11-2; CDR3 protein: CASSLVLAESYEQYF
V gene: TRBV5-1; CDR3 protein: CASSPGHSVYEQYF
V gene: TRBV12-3/TRBV12-4; CDR3 protein: CASSFRQGDTGELFF
V gene: TRBV11-1; CDR3 protein: CASSFSAGGANTEAFF
V gene: TRBV20-1; CDR3 protein: CSARPRGIEAFF
V gene: TRBV9; CDR3 protein: CASSPTPSGDETQYF
V gene: TRBV27; CDR3 protein: CASSRSPVGQGAIEQYF
V gene: TRBV3-1; CDR3 protein: CASSQDQNQPQHF
V gene: TRBV29-1; CDR3 protein: CSVEEGLDTEAFF
V gene: TRBV30; CDR3 protein: CAWRDIVWDRPRRGYTF
V gene: TRBV28; CDR3 protein: CASNRYSNQPQHF
V gene: TRBV30; CDR3 protein: CAWSAGTLGVNSPLHF